The TCR beta chain described here comes from a study of blood T cell repertoires in COVID-19. Study background: PBMCs, B-cell-depleted T cells, or T cells provided the cDNA or gDNA that made up the material.

V lost 4 bases, J lost 10 bases, and 10 bases stayed unmatched. Germline CDR1 is SGHRS and CDR2 is YFSETQ. The CDR3 length is 14 residues. Original methodology: Cell counts per sample came from amplifying reference gene primers. Sequencing used immunoSEQ multiplex PCR; TCRdb keeps in-frame clones, though not all of them. Clone size and V and J calls were adopted from that table, with D and trimming inferred from the DNA. The sample has fewer than 250,000 clones, about 88% seen once. This rearrangement joins TRBV5-1 to TRBJ2-1; TRBD1 matches at 8 bases. This receptor was obtained from a human donor in a cohort sampled during active COVID-19. Sequencing input: peripheral blood. CDR3 coding DNA: TGCGCCAGCAGCAAGCCGACAGGGGCAGGAGAGCAGTTCTTC. It yields the protein CASSKPTGAGEQFF.